The clone carrying this T cell receptor (beta chain) was detected only a few times. Its antigen is not known. Genomic DNA came from blood conventional CD4+ T cells gated CD25-low CD127-high. Clones were read by immunoSEQ multiplex PCR, and TCRdb kept only the in-frame ones, dropping some. The data show over 10,000 clones, approximately 93% seen once. The CDR3 covers 14 residues. V shed 7 bases and J shed 10 bases, with 17 bases lying between them. CDR1 is SEHNR and CDR2 is FQNEAQ in the germline V gene (reference sequence). This record comes from a study of regulatory and conventional T cells in RAG deficiency. Broader study findings: In Omenn syndrome, Treg and Tconv repertoires overlapped >85%. RAG-deficient patients showed markedly lower Shannon entropy and higher Simpson indices than control T-cell subsets.

This same sample was also taken into another study, of regulatory T cells. From that paper: The PCR used 52 TRBV and 13 TRBJ primers. Patient repertoires had restricted TRB V-J pairs and skewed V and J usage, most in Tregs.

The V call is TRBV7-9, the J call TRBJ1-6; D uncertain. Material: CD4+ effector T cells sorted from blood. The clonotype comes from a human donor in good health. The CDR3 sequence is CASTPEVPGSPLHF. CDR3 bases: TGTGCCAGCACCCCGGAAGTACCTGGGTCACCCCTCCACTTT.